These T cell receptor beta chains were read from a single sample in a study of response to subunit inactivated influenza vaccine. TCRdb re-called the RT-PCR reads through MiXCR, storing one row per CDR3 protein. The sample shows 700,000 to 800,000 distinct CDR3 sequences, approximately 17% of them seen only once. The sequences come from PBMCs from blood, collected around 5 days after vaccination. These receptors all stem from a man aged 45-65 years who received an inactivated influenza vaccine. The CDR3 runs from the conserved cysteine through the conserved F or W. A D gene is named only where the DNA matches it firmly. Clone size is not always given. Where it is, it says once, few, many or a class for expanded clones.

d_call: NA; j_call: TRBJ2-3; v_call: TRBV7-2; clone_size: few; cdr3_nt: TGTGCCAGCAGCTTAGCCCAACTAAAAGGGGCAGATACGCAGTATTTT; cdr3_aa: CASSLAQLKGADTQYF
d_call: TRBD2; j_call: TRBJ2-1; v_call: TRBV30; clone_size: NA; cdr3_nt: TGTGCCTGGAGTCTTGGCCTAGCGGACCCCAGTGAGCAGTTCTTC; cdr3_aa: CAWSLGLADPSEQFF
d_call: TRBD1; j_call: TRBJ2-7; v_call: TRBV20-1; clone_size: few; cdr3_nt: TGCAGTGCTCCTCCAGGGGGCGCTTCCTACGAGCAGTACTTC; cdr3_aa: CSAPPGGASYEQYF
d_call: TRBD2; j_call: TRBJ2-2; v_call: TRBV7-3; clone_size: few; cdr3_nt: TGTGCCAGCAGCACGACAGGCGGGTTAGCGGGACCGAACACCGGGGAGCTGTTTTTT; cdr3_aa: CASSTTGGLAGPNTGELFF
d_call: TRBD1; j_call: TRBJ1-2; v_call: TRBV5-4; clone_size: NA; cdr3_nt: TGTGCCAGCAGCTTGAGGGACAGGTGGTTAAGCGGCTACACCTTC; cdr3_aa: CASSLRDRWLSGYTF
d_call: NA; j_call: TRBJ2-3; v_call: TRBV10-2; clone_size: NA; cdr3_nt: TGCGCCAGCAAGCAGGGGCTTAGCACAGATACGCAGTATTTT; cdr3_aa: CASKQGLSTDTQYF
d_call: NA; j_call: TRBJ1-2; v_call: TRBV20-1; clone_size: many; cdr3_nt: TGCAGTGCTAGAGAGGGAGGGTCGAGTGGCTACACCTTC; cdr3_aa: CSAREGGSSGYTF
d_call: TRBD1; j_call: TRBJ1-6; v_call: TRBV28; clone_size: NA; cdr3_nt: TGTGCCAGCAGTTTAACAGGGGGCCTGAGCTCCTATAATTCACCCCTCCACTTT; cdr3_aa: CASSLTGGLSSYNSPLHF
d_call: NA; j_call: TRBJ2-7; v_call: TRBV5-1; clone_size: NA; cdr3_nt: TGCGCCAGCAGCGGGTTAGAAACGGACGGCGAGCAGTACTTC; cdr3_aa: CASSGLETDGEQYF
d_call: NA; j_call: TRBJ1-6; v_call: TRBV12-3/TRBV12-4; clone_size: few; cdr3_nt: TGTGCCAGCAGTTTAAGCAGGGGAGTTAATTCACCCCTCCACTTT; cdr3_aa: CASSLSRGVNSPLHF
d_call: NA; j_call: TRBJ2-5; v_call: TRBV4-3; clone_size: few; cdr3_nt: TGCGCCAGCAGGACGGAGGCAGGGCCGCGAGAGACCCAGTACTTC; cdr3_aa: CASRTEAGPRETQYF
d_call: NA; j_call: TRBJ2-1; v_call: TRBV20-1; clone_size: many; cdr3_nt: TGCAGTGCTCCTTGGCGGGGCCCCAGCGATGAGCAGTTCTTC; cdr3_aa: CSAPWRGPSDEQFF
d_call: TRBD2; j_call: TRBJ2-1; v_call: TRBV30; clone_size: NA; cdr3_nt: TGTGCCTGGATGACTAGCGGGACCTACAATGAGCAGTTCTTC; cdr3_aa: CAWMTSGTYNEQFF
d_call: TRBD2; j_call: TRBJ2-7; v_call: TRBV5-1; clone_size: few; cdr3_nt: TGCGCCAGCAGCAGAGGGACTAGCGGGGTGTCCGAGCAGTACTTC; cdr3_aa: CASSRGTSGVSEQYF
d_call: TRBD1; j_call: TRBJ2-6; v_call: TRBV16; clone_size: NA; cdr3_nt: TGTGCCAGCAGTCCTCTCACTCCCGGGGACAGGGCCGGGGCCAACGTCCTGACTTTC; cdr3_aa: CASSPLTPGDRAGANVLTF
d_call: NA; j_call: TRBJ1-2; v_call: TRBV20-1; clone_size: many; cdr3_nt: TGCAGTGCTAGGAGGGGGGGGGGCATTAACTATGGCTACACCTTC; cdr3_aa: CSARRGGGINYGYTF
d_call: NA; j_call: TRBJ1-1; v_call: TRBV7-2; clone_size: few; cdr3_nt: TGTGCCAGCAGCTTTGCACAGAACACTGAAGCTTTCTTT; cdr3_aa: CASSFAQNTEAFF
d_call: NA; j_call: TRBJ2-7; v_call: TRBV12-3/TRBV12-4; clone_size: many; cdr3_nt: TGTGCCAGCAGTTCCAGGGTTGGCGAGCAGTACTTC; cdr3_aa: CASSSRVGEQYF
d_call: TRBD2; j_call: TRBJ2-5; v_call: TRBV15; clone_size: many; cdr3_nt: TGTGCCACCAGCCGTACTAGCGGAACTCAAGAGACCCAGTACTTC; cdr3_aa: CATSRTSGTQETQYF
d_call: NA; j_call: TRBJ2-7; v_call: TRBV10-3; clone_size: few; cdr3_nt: TGTGCCATCAGTGGGGGAGTAGCGGAGTCCTACGAGCAGTACTTC; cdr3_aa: CAISGGVAESYEQYF
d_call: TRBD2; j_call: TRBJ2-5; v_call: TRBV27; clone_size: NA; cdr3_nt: TGTGCCAGCAGTCCCCGATTAGCGGGGAGCCAGACCCAGTACTTC; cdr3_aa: CASSPRLAGSQTQYF